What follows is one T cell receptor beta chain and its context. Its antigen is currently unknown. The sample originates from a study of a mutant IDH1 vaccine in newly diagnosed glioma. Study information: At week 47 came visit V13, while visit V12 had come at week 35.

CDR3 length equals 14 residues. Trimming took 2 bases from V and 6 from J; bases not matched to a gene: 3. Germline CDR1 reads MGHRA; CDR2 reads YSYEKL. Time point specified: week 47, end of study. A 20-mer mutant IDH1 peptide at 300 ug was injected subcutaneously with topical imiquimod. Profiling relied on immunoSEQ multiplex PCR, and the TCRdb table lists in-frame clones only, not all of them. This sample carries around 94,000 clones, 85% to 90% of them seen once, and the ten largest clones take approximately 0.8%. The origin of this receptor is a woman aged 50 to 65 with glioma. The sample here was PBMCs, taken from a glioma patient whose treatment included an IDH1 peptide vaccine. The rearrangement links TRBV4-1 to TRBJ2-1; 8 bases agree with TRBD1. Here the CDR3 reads CASSQPGQGNEQFF. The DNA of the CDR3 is TGCGCCAGCAGCCAACCAGGACAGGGCAATGAGCAGTTCTTC.